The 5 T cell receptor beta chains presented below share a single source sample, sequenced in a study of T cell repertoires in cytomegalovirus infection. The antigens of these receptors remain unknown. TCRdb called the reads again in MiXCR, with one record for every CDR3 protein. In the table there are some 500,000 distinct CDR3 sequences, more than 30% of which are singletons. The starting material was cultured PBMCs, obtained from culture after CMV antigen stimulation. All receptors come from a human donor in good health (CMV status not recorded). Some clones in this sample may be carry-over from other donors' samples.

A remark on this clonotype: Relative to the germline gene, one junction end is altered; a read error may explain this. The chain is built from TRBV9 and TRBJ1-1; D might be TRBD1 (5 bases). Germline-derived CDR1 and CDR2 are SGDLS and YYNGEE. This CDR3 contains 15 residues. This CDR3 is CANSPGSKSNTEAFF. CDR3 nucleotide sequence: TGTGCCAACAGCCCAGGGTCAAAGTCGAACACTGAAGCTTTCTTT.

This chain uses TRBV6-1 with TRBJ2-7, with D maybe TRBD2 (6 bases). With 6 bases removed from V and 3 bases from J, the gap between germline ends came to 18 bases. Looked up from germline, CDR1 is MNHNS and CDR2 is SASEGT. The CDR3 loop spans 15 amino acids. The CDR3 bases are TGTGCCAGCAGATGGGACTCCGGATTCCTCTACGAGCAGTACTTC. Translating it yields CASRWDSGFLYEQYF.

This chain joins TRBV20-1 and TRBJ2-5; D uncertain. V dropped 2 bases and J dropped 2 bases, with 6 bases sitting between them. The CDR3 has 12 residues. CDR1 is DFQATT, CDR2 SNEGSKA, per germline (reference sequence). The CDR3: CSARKPQETQYF. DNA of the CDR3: TGCAGTGCTAGAAAACCACAAGAGACCCAGTACTTC.

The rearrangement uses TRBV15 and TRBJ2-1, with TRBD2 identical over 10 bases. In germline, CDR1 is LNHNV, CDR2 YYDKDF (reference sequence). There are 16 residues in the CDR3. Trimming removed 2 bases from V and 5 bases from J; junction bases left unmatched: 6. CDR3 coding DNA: TGTGCCACCAGCAGAAGCGGACTAGCGGAAAACAATGAGCAGTTCTTC. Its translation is CATSRSGLAENNEQFF.

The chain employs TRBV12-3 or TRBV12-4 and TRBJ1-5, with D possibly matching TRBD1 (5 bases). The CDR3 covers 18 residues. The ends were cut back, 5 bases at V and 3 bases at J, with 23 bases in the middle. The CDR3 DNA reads TGTGCCAGCAGTAACCGGCCGGGGGGTGGGACGGTCAATCAGCCCCAGCATTTT. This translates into CASSNRPGGGTVNQPQHF.